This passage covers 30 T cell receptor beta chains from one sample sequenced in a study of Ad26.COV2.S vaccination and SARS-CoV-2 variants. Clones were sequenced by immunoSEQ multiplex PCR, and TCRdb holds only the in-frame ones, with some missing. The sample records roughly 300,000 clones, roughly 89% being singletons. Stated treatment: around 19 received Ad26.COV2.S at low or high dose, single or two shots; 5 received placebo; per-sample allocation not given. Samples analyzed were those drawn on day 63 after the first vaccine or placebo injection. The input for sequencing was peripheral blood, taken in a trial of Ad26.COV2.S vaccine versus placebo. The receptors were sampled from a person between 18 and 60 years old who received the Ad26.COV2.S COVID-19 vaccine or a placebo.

CDR3 protein: CASSRDPIEDSPLHF. Written as DNA, the CDR3 is TGTGCCAGCAGCCGAGACCCTATAGAGGATTCACCCCTCCACTTT. The genes are TRBV7-6 and TRBJ1-6; D ambiguous. Per germline, CDR1 SGHVS and CDR2 FNYEAQ. The V gene lost 5 bases and the J gene lost 8 bases, with 16 bases spanning the gap. The CDR3 covers 15 residues.

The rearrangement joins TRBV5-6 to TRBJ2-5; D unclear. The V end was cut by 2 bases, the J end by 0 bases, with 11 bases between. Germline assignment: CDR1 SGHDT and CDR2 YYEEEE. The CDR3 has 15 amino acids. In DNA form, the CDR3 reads TGTGCCAGCAGCTTCAGGCGGCCGTACCAAGAGACCCAGTACTTC. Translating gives CASSFRRPYQETQYF.

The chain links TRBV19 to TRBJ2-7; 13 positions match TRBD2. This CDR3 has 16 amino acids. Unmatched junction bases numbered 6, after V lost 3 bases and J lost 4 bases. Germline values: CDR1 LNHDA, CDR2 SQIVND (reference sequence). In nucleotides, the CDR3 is TGTGCCAGTAGTATTCCCGGGACTAGCGGGAAGTACGAGCAGTACTTC. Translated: CASSIPGTSGKYEQYF.

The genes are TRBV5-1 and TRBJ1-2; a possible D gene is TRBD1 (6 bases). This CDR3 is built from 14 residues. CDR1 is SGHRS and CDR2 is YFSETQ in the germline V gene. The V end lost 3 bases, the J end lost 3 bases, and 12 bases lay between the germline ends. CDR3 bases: TGCGCCAGCAGCTCAGGGGATTCTGACTATGGCTACACCTTC. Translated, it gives CASSSGDSDYGYTF.

CDR3 nucleotides: TGTGCCAGCAGTTTCCCTACGACCGGGGAGCTGTTTTTT. Its protein is CASSFPTTGELFF. The rearrangement joins TRBV27 to TRBJ2-2; D ambiguous. This CDR3 has 13 amino acids. Trimming took off 3 bases at V and 5 bases at J, with 7 bases between the two ends. Germline values: CDR1 MNHEY, CDR2 SMNVEV (reference sequence).

In DNA, the CDR3 is TGTGCCAGCAGCTTAGAGGCCAGCTCCTACGAGCAGTACTTC. This codes for CASSLEASSYEQYF. The V and J genes are TRBV7-8 and TRBJ2-7; D not resolved. CDR1 SGHVS and CDR2 FQNEAQ come from the germline V gene. This CDR3 is built from 14 residues. V gave up 1 base and J gave up 0 bases, with 7 bases separating them.

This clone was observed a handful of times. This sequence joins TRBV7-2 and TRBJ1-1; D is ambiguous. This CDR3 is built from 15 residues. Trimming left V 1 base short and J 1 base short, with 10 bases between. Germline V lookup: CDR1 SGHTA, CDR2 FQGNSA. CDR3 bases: TGTGCCAGCAGCTTAGTTAGTCAAGAGAACACTGAAGCTTTCTTT. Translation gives CASSLVSQENTEAFF.

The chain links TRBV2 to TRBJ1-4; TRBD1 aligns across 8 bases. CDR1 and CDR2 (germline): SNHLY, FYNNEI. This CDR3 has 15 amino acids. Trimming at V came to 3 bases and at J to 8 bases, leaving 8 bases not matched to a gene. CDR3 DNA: TGTGCCAGCAGTGATCGTACAGGGGGAGACGAAAAACTGTTTTTT. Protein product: CASSDRTGGDEKLFF.

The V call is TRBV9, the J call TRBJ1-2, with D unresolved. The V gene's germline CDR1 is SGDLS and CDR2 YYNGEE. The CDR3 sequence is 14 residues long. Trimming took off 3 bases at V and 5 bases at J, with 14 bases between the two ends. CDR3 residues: CASSERDGLYGYTF. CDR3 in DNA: TGTGCCAGCAGCGAGAGGGATGGGTTGTATGGCTACACCTTC. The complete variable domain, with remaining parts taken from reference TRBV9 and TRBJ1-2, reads DSGVTQTPKHLITATGQRVTLRCSPRSGDLSVYWYQQSLDQGLQFLIQYYNGEERAKGNILERFSAQQFPDLHSELNLSSLELGDSALYFCASSERDGLYGYTFGSGTRLTVV.

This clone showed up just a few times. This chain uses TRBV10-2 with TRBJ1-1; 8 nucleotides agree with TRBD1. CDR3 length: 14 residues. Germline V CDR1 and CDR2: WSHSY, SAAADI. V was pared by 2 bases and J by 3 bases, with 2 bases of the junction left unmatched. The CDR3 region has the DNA TGCGCCAGCAGTGAGGAGGACAGGGACACTGAAGCTTTCTTT. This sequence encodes CASSEEDRDTEAFF.

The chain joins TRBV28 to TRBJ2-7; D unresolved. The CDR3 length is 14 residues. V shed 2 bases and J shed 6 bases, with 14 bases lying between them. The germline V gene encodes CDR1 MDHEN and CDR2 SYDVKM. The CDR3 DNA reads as TGTGCCAGCAGTTTACGACCTCCTAGATCCGAGCAGTACTTC. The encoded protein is CASSLRPPRSEQYF.

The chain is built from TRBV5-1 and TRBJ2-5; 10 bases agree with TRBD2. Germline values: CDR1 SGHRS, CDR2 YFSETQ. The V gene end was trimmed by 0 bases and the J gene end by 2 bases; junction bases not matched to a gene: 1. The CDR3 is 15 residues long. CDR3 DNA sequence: TGCGCCAGCAGCTTGGCTAGCGGGAGACAAGAGACCCAGTACTTC. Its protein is CASSLASGRQETQYF. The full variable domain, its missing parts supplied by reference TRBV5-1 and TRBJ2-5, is KAGVTQTPRYLIKTRGQQVTLSCSPISGHRSVSWYQQTPGQGLQFLFEYFSETQRNKGNFPGRFSGRQFSNSRSEMNVSTLELGDSALYLCASSLASGRQETQYFGPGTRLLVL.

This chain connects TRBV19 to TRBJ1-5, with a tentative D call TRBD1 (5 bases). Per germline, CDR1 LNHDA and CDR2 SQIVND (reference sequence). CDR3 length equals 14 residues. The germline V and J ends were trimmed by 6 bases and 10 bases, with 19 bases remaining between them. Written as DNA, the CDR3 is TGTGCCAGTAGGCCTTCGGGGACCGCATCCCCCCAGCATTTT. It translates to CASRPSGTASPQHF.

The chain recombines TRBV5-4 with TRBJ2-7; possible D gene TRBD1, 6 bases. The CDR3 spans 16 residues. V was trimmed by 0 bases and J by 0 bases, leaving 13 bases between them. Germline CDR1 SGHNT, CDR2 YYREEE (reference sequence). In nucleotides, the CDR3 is TGTGCCAGCAGCTTGGGGGGGCAGGTAAGCTCCTACGAGCAGTACTTC. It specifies CASSLGGQVSSYEQYF.

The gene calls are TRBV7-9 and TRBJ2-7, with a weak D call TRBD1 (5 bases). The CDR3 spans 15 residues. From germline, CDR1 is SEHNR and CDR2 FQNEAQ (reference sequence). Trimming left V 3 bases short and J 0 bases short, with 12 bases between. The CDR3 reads CASSFMETASYEQYF. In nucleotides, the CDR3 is TGTGCCAGCAGCTTTATGGAGACAGCCTCCTACGAGCAGTACTTC. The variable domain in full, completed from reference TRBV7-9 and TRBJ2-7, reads DTGVSQNPRHKITKRGQNVTFRCDPISEHNRLYWYRQTLGQGPEFLTYFQNEAQLEKSRLLSDRFSAERPKGSFSTLEIQRTEQGDSAMYLCASSFMETASYEQYFGPGTRLTVT.

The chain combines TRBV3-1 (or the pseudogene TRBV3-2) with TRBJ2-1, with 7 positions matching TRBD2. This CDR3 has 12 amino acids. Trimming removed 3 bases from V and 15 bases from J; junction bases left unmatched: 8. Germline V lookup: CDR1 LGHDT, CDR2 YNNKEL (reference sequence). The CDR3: CASSQASGPLFF. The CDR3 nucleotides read TGTGCCAGCAGCCAGGCTAGCGGCCCCCTGTTCTTC.

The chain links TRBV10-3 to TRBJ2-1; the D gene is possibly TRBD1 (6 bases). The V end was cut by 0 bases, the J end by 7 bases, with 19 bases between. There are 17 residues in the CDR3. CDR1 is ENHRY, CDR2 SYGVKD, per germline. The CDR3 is CAISESIGGLQGNEQFF. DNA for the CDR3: TGTGCCATCAGTGAGTCGATCGGAGGCTTACAGGGTAATGAGCAGTTCTTC.

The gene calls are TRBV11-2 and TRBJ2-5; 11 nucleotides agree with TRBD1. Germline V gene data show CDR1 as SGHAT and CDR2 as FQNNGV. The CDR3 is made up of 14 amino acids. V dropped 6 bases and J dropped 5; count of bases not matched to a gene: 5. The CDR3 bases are TGTGCCAGCAGTTCGGACAGGGGGCGGGAGACCCAGTACTTC. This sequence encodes CASSSDRGRETQYF. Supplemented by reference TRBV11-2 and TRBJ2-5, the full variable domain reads EAGVAQSPRYKIIEKRQSVAFWCNPISGHATLYWYQQILGQGPKLLIQFQNNGVVDDSQLPKDRFSAERLKGVDSTLKIQPAKLEDSAVYLCASSSDRGRETQYFGPGTRLLVL.

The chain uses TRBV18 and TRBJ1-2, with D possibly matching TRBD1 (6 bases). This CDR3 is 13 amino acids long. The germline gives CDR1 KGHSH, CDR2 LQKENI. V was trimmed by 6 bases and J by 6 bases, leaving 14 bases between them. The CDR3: CASSPQGQNGYTF. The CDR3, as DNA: TGTGCCAGCTCCCCCCAGGGGCAAAATGGCTACACCTTC. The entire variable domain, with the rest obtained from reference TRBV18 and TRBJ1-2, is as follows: NAGVMQNPRHLVRRRGQEARLRCSPMKGHSHVYWYRQLPEEGLKFMVYLQKENIIDESGMPKERFSAEFPKEGPSILRIQQVVRGDSAAYFCASSPQGQNGYTFGSGTRLTVV.

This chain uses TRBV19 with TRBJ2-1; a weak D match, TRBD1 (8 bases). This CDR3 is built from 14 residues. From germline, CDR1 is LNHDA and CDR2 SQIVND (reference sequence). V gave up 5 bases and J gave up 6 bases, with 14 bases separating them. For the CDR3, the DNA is TGTGCCAGTAGTTCGCACAGGGGGGGCAATGAGCAGTTCTTC. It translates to CASSSHRGGNEQFF.

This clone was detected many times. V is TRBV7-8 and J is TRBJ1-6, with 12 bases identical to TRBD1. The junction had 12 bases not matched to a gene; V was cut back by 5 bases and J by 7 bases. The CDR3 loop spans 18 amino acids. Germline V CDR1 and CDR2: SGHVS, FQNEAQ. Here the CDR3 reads CASSRRDRGLLGNSPLHF. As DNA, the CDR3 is TGTGCCAGCAGCCGTCGGGACAGGGGGCTTCTTGGAAATTCACCCCTCCACTTT.

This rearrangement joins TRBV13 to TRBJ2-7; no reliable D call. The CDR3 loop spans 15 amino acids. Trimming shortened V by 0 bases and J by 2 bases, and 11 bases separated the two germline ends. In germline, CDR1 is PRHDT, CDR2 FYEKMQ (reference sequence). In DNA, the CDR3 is TGTGCCAGCAGCTTAGGACGAAAGAACCCCTACGAGCAGTACTTC. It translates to CASSLGRKNPYEQYF.

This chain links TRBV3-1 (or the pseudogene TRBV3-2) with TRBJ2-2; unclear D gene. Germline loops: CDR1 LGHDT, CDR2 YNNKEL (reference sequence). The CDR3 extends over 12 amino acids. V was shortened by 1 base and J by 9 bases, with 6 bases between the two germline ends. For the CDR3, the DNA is TGTGCCAGCAGCCAAGCCGGCCGGGAGCTGTTTTTT. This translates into CASSQAGRELFF.

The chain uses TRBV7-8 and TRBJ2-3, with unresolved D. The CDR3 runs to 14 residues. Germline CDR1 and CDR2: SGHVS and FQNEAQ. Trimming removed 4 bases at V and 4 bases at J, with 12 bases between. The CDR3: CASSSGLGADTQYF. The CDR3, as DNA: TGTGCCAGCAGCTCCGGTTTGGGCGCAGATACGCAGTATTTT.

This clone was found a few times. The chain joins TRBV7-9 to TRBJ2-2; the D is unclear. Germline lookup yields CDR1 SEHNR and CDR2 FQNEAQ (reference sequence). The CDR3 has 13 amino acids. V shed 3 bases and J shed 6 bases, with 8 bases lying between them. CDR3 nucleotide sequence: TGTGCCAGCAGCTTCTATTCAGCCGGGGAGCTGTTTTTT. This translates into CASSFYSAGELFF.

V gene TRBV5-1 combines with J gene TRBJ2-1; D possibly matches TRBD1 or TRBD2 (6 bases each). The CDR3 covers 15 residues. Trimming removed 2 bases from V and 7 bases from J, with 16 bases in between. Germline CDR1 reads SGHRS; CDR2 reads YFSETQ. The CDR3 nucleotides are TGCGCCAGCAGCTTTGAGCAGCAGGGGAGGAATGAGCAGTTCTTC. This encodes CASSFEQQGRNEQFF.

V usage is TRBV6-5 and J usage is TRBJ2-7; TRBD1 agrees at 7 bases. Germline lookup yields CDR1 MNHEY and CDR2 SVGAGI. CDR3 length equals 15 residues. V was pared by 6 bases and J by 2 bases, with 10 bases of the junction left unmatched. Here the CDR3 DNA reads TGTGCCAGCAGACCTACGGGGACAGAACCCTACGAGCAGTACTTC. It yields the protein CASRPTGTEPYEQYF.

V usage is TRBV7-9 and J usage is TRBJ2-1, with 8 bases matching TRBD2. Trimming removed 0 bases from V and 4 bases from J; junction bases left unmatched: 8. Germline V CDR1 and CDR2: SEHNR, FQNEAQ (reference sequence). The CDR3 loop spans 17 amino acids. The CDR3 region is CASSLASSGSLYNEQFF. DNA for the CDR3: TGTGCCAGCAGCTTAGCCTCTAGCGGGTCGTTGTACAATGAGCAGTTCTTC.

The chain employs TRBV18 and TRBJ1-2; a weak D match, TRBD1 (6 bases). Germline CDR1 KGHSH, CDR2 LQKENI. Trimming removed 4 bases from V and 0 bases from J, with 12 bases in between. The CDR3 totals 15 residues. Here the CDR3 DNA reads TGTGCCAGCTCACGTACTGACAGGTCTAACTATGGCTACACCTTC. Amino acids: CASSRTDRSNYGYTF.

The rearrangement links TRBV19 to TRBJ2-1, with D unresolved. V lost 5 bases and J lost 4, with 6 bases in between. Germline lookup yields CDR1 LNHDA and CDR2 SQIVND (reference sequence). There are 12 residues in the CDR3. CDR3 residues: CASSGTYNEQFF. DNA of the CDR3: TGTGCCAGTAGTGGAACTTACAATGAGCAGTTCTTC. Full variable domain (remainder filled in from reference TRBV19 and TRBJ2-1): DGGITQSPKYLFRKEGQNVTLSCEQNLNHDAMYWYRQDPGQGLRLIYYSQIVNDFQKGDIAEGYSVSREKKESFPLTVTSAQKNPTAFYLCASSGTYNEQFFGPGTRLTVL.